This record concerns one TCR beta chain sequence. Original processing notes: Out-of-frame sequences were removed, leaving around 2,000,000 distinct TCRbeta sequences. Profiled with immunoSEQ multiplex PCR; TCRdb holds only in-frame clones, not every one. V and J calls and clone size are those listed in that table; D and trimming were worked out from the DNA. The sample contains about 61,000 clones, more than 75% of which appear only once. This entry is derived from a study of memory CD4+ T cells and cytomegalovirus serostatus. Single viable CD3+CD4+CD8-CD45RO+ cells were sorted as the memory CD4+ T cells. CMV serostatus came from serum IgG against pp150, pp28, p38, p52. In germline, CDR1 is SGHDT, CDR2 YYEEEE. V was clipped by 6 bases and J by 2 bases, with 14 bases between them. The CDR3 loop spans 14 amino acids.

The receptor was derived from an adult in good health and CMV-seronegative. The sample consisted of memory CD4+ T cells from blood. This chain uses TRBV5-6 with TRBJ1-2; D may be TRBD1 (6 bases). The CDR3 protein is CASILLGGNYGYTF. CDR3 nucleotides: TGTGCCAGCATCCTGCTAGGGGGAAACTATGGCTACACCTTC.